The 29 T cell receptor beta chains below were found in one sample sequenced in a study of identical twins. TCRdb used MiXCR to reprocess the 5' RACE reads, holding one entry per CDR3 protein. The repertoire has 600,000 to 850,000 distinct CDR3 sequences, roughly 20% of them found once; the top ten carry around 13%. In addition, the sample was reused for a study of T cells expressing NK-cell markers.

The sample was PBMCs. All receptors come from a woman younger than 30 in good health.

The rearrangement links TRBV12-3 or TRBV12-4 to TRBJ2-1, with 9 bases that match TRBD1. This CDR3 is 16 amino acids long. The V segment lost 6 bases and the J segment 1 base; nucleotides outside the gene matches: 7. CDR3 sequence: CASSPRQGVSYNEQFF. DNA of the CDR3: TGTGCCAGCAGCCCTAGACAGGGGGTTTCCTACAATGAGCAGTTCTTC.

This clonotype was counted only a few times. CDR3 coding DNA: TGTGCCTGGAGTGGGGGGCCGGCCGGGGAGCTGTTTTTT. Translated: CAWSGGPAGELFF. The chain carries TRBV30 and TRBJ2-2; D possibly corresponds to TRBD1 (6 bases). Germline V gives CDR1 GTSNPN, CDR2 SVGIG (reference sequence). The CDR3 length is 13 residues. V lost 1 base to trimming and J lost 6 bases, with 9 bases between them.

In this sample, this clonotype turned up many times. V usage is TRBV2 and J usage is TRBJ1-2; D is undetermined. CDR3 size: 12 residues. Trimming cost V 4 bases and J 4 bases, with 7 bases left between them. Germline assignment: CDR1 SNHLY and CDR2 FYNNEI. The CDR3 sequence is CASSASGYGYTF. The CDR3 nucleotides are TGTGCCAGCAGTGCCTCGGGCTATGGCTACACCTTC.

In nucleotides, the CDR3 is TGCGCCAGCAGCTTGGAAATGACAGGCGGGGGAGAGACCCAGTACTTC. Protein product: CASSLEMTGGGETQYF. The chain joins TRBV5-1 to TRBJ2-5, with D possibly matching TRBD2 (7 bases). CDR3 length: 16 amino acids. Trimming removed 0 bases from V and 4 bases from J, with 16 bases in between. CDR1 SGHRS and CDR2 YFSETQ come from the germline V gene.

This chain joins TRBV5-6 and TRBJ2-7; a weak D match, TRBD1 (6 bases). CDR3 length: 14 amino acids. V lost 4 bases to trimming and J lost 5 bases, with 16 bases between them. Germline lookup yields CDR1 SGHDT and CDR2 YYEEEE. The CDR3: CASSADPQGDEQYF. The CDR3 nucleotides read TGTGCCAGCAGCGCTGATCCACAGGGTGACGAGCAGTACTTC. Complete variable domain (other parts from reference TRBV5-6 and TRBJ2-7): DAGVTQSPTHLIKTRGQQVTLRCSPKSGHDTVSWYQQALGQGPQFIFQYYEEEERQRGNFPDRFSGHQFPNYSSELNVNALLLGDSALYLCASSADPQGDEQYFGPGTRLTVT.

This clonotype was seen only a few times. This chain joins TRBV7-3 and TRBJ2-5; 8 bases align to TRBD2. The CDR3 is 17 residues long. The V gene's germline CDR1 is SGHTA and CDR2 FQGTGA. V was clipped by 2 bases and J by 3 bases; unmatched bases: 11. CDR3 DNA: TGTGCCAGCAGCTTAGGGACACTCGGGGGGGTAGAAGAGACCCAGTACTTC. Protein product: CASSLGTLGGVEETQYF.

Written as DNA, the CDR3 is TGCGCCAGCAGCCAAGTCCGGGACTCATATACGCAGTATTTT. As protein: CASSQVRDSYTQYF. The chain links TRBV4-3 to TRBJ2-3, with D possibly matching TRBD2 (6 bases). The CDR3 covers 14 residues. The germline CDR1 and CDR2 sequences are LGHNA and YSLEER. With 1 base removed from V and 7 bases from J, the gap between germline ends came to 12 bases.

The J gene is TRBJ1-2, the V gene TRBV7-3, with a weak D call TRBD1 (5 bases). The V end lost 5 bases, the J end lost 0 bases, and 13 bases lay between the germline ends. The germline V gene has CDR1 SGHTA and CDR2 FQGTGA. CDR3 length: 15 residues. The DNA for the CDR3 is TGTGCCAGCAGCCTAAGGGACGGTCCTAACTATGGCTACACCTTC. It encodes CASSLRDGPNYGYTF.

This clonotype has only a few counts. The rearrangement links TRBV3-1 to TRBJ2-5, with 7 bases aligning to TRBD2. Germline V gene lookup returns CDR1 LGHDT and CDR2 YNNKEL (reference sequence). This CDR3 spans 13 amino acids. With V trimmed by 6 bases and J by 8 bases, 9 bases remained unmatched. The CDR3 here is CASSRRESLTQYF. In DNA, the CDR3 is TGTGCCAGCAGTCGGCGGGAGTCCCTAACCCAGTACTTC.

This clonotype was found many times. J is TRBJ2-1 and V is TRBV12-3 or TRBV12-4; D possibly corresponds to TRBD1 (5 bases). The ends were cut back, 4 bases at V and 5 bases at J, with 12 bases in the middle. CDR3 length equals 14 residues. CDR3 amino acids: CASSSGSLDNEQFF. The DNA of the CDR3 is TGTGCCAGCAGTTCAGGGTCTCTGGACAATGAGCAGTTCTTC.

This clonotype was observed a few times. This chain joins TRBV3-1 and TRBJ1-6; D is uncertain. V dropped 3 bases and J dropped 10 bases, with 16 bases sitting between them. CDR3 length equals 15 residues. CDR1 and CDR2 from the germline V gene are LGHDT and YNNKEL (reference sequence). The CDR3 nucleotides are TGTGCCAGCAGCCAGCATGTAGAGGGTTGGTCACCCCTCCACTTT. It codes for CASSQHVEGWSPLHF. Complete variable domain (other parts from reference TRBV3-1 and TRBJ1-6): DTAVSQTPKYLVTQMGNDKSIKCEQNLGHDTMYWYKQDSKKFLKIMFSYNNKELIINETVPNRFSPKSPDKAHLNLHINSLELGDSAVYFCASSQHVEGWSPLHFGNGTRLTVT.

The gene calls are TRBV12-3 or TRBV12-4 and TRBJ2-7; D remains ambiguous. The CDR3 loop spans 12 amino acids. V shed 3 bases and J shed 3 bases, with 6 bases lying between them. CDR3 bases: TGTGCCAGCAGTTTCATCGGCTACGAGCAGTACTTC. Protein sequence: CASSFIGYEQYF.

This clonotype came up a few times. The V and J genes are TRBV6-7 and TRBJ2-1; D remains unclear. TRBV6-7 is known as an ORF, though its function is uncertain. V lost 6 bases, J lost 6 bases, and 18 bases lay in between. This CDR3 region has 15 residues. Here the CDR3 reads CASSPTGPTLNEQFF. CDR3 nucleotides: TGTGCCAGCAGCCCGACCGGGCCCACTCTCAATGAGCAGTTCTTC.

This clonotype was found a few times. This chain connects TRBV15 to TRBJ2-3; D is tentatively TRBD1 or TRBD2 (5 bases each). The CDR3 covers 17 residues. The germline V gene has CDR1 LNHNV and CDR2 YYDKDF (reference sequence). V shed 0 bases and J shed 2 bases, with 15 bases lying between them. CDR3 protein: CATSRDRGSGLTDTQYF. DNA of the CDR3: TGTGCCACCAGCAGAGATAGGGGAAGCGGCCTCACAGATACGCAGTATTTT. The full variable domain, its missing parts supplied by reference TRBV15 and TRBJ2-3, is DAMVIQNPRYQVTQFGKPVTLSCSQTLNHNVMYWYQQKSSQAPKLLFHYYDKDFNNEADTPDNFQSRRPNTSFCFLDIRSPGLGDTAMYLCATSRDRGSGLTDTQYFGPGTRLTVL.

This clonotype came up a few times. The gene calls are TRBV6-5 and TRBJ1-6; D remains unclear. In germline, CDR1 is MNHEY, CDR2 SVGAGI. V was shortened by 2 bases and J by 7 bases, with 18 bases between the two germline ends. This CDR3 contains 17 residues. The CDR3 reads CASSYPSGLQRNSPLHF. As DNA, the CDR3 is TGTGCCAGCAGTTACCCATCGGGCCTCCAGAGGAATTCACCCCTCCACTTT.

This clonotype was observed a few times. The chain employs TRBV20-1 and TRBJ1-1; weak D call: TRBD1 (6 bases). This CDR3 is 15 amino acids long. Germline V gene data show CDR1 as DFQATT and CDR2 as SNEGSKA (reference sequence). V was clipped by 2 bases and J by 2 bases, with 15 bases between them. CDR3 region: CSARRGRVGNTEAFF. CDR3 nucleotide sequence: TGCAGTGCTAGAAGGGGGAGGGTGGGTAACACTGAAGCTTTCTTT.

The CDR3 region has the DNA TGTGCCAGCAGTTTAACCCAGGGAAACTATGGCTACACCTTC. This encodes CASSLTQGNYGYTF. This chain links TRBV27 with TRBJ1-2, with D tentatively TRBD1 (5 bases). Trimming shortened V by 2 bases and J by 2 bases, and 9 bases separated the two germline ends. Germline lookup yields CDR1 MNHEY and CDR2 SMNVEV (reference sequence). The CDR3 is 14 residues long.

This clonotype was recorded a few times. The V call is TRBV12-3 or TRBV12-4, the J call TRBJ2-3; no clear D. Trimming took off 7 bases at V and 0 bases at J, with 14 bases between the two ends. The CDR3 has 15 residues. The CDR3 loop is CASTTTWASTDTQYF. CDR3 DNA: TGTGCCAGCACCACAACATGGGCTAGCACAGATACGCAGTATTTT.

This clonotype turned up a few times. DNA of the CDR3: TGCAGTGCTAGAGTCTCGAGACAGTTGAATCAGCCCCAGCATTTT. Residues: CSARVSRQLNQPQHF. The chain has TRBV20-1 and TRBJ1-5; D may be TRBD1 (5 bases). The V gene's germline CDR1 is DFQATT and CDR2 SNEGSKA (reference sequence). V was shortened by 1 base and J by 4 bases, with 14 bases between the two germline ends. The CDR3 has 15 residues.

This clonotype was observed a handful of times. The chain combines TRBV5-1 with TRBJ2-1; D perhaps matches TRBD2 (5 bases). The germline V and J ends were trimmed by 2 bases and 5 bases, with 17 bases remaining between them. The CDR3 runs 16 residues. Germline CDR1 reads SGHRS; CDR2 reads YFSETQ. The CDR3 region has the DNA TGCGCCAGCAGCTTCTCGGTCGCGAGCGGAGACAATGAGCAGTTCTTC. Its protein is CASSFSVASGDNEQFF.

V usage is TRBV14 and J usage is TRBJ2-7, with D perhaps matching TRBD2 (7 bases). V was cut by 2 bases and J by 3 bases, with 11 bases left in between. The CDR3 spans 14 residues. Germline V gene sequence: CDR1 SGHDN, CDR2 FVKESK. CDR3 coding DNA: TGTGCCAGCAGCCAAACAGGGACTATCTACGAGCAGTACTTC. Translating it yields CASSQTGTIYEQYF.

This chain uses TRBV20-1 with TRBJ2-1; D ambiguous. The CDR3 extends over 15 amino acids. V was trimmed by 2 bases and J by 5 bases, leaving 16 bases between them. CDR1 is DFQATT, CDR2 SNEGSKA, per germline (reference sequence). CDR3 DNA sequence: TGCAGTGCTAGACCAACAAAACCTGTCCACAATGAGCAGTTCTTC. It translates to CSARPTKPVHNEQFF.

The V and J genes are TRBV29-1 and TRBJ1-4, with a tentative D call TRBD1 (6 bases). Germline-derived CDR1 and CDR2 are SQVTM and ANQGSEA. V shed 6 bases and J shed 7 bases, with 15 bases lying between them. This CDR3 contains 13 residues. The CDR3 region is CSVSTLGGEKLFF. CDR3 sequence (DNA): TGCAGCGTATCGACGCTAGGGGGTGAAAAACTGTTTTTT.

Only a few counts were recorded for this clonotype. The chain has TRBV6-1 and TRBJ1-1; 7 nucleotides line up with TRBD1. In germline, CDR1 is MNHNS, CDR2 SASEGT. Trimming at V came to 7 bases and at J to 4 bases, leaving 9 bases not matched to a gene. CDR3 length: 14 amino acids. In nucleotides, the CDR3 is TGTGCCAGCACCCGGACAGGTACGAGCACTGAAGCTTTCTTT. Residues: CASTRTGTSTEAFF.

The rearrangement links TRBV29-1 to TRBJ1-2; D is unresolved. Germline V gene lookup returns CDR1 SQVTM and CDR2 ANQGSEA. The CDR3 spans 13 residues. Trimming left V 0 bases short and J 7 bases short, with 12 bases between. The CDR3 is CSVEDSENGGYTF. In nucleotides, the CDR3 is TGCAGCGTTGAAGATTCTGAAAATGGTGGCTACACCTTC.

This clonotype appeared many times. The rearrangement joins TRBV20-1 to TRBJ1-4, with D perhaps matching TRBD1 (6 bases). The V and J ends lost 2 bases and 4 bases respectively, with 11 bases between them. CDR1 and CDR2 from the germline V gene are DFQATT and SNEGSKA (reference sequence). This CDR3 is built from 14 residues. The CDR3 bases are TGCAGTGCTAGAAGGGGGGGGGGTAATGAAAAACTGTTTTTT. It encodes CSARRGGGNEKLFF.

V usage is TRBV12-3 or TRBV12-4 and J usage is TRBJ1-1; no firm D call. This CDR3 has 11 amino acids. The V and J ends lost 4 bases and 4 bases respectively, with 4 bases between them. This CDR3 is CASSYFTEAFF. In DNA, the CDR3 is TGTGCCAGCAGTTATTTCACTGAAGCTTTCTTT.

This sequence joins TRBV5-1 and TRBJ1-1; possibly TRBD1 for D (5 bases). From germline, CDR1 is SGHRS and CDR2 YFSETQ. The germline V and J ends were trimmed by 3 bases and 8 bases, with 17 bases remaining between them. The CDR3 runs 14 residues. CDR3 loop: CASSWAGDRPEAFF. The DNA of the CDR3 is TGCGCCAGCAGCTGGGCAGGTGACAGACCGGAAGCTTTCTTT.

This clonotype was recorded a few times. This sequence joins TRBV29-1 and TRBJ1-1; perhaps TRBD1 as D (6 bases). From germline, CDR1 is SQVTM and CDR2 ANQGSEA. With 4 bases removed from V and 7 bases from J, the gap between germline ends came to 10 bases. The CDR3 is 11 residues long. In DNA form, the CDR3 reads TGCAGCGTTGCCAGGGGTGTTGAAGCTTTCTTT. This encodes CSVARGVEAFF. Combining the CDR3 with reference TRBV29-1 and TRBJ1-1 gives the whole variable domain SAVISQKPSRDICQRGTSLTIQCQVDSQVTMMFWYRQQPGQSLTLIATANQGSEATYESGFVIDKFPISRPNLTFSTLTVSNMSPEDSSIYLCSVARGVEAFFGQGTRLTVV.